This T cell receptor (beta chain) was sequenced during a study of T-cell reconstitution after alpha-beta-depleted transplantation in children. Unique molecular identifiers tagged the TCRbeta library. Using its own MiXCR run on the PCR reads, TCRdb lists one record per CDR3 protein. The table shows roughly 100,000 distinct CDR3 sequences, with 7.5% to 9.5% occurring only once. The CDR3 totals 17 residues. Germline-derived CDR1 and CDR2 are SGHRS and YFSETQ. V lost 4 bases and J lost 2, with 19 bases in between. There are many counts of this clonotype. The receptor was isolated from a boy aged 2 to 9 with acute lymphoblastic leukemia, due to receive a stem cell transplant. The sequencing used PBMCs, collected before TCRalphabeta/CD19-depleted stem cell transplant. The rearrangement uses TRBV5-1 and TRBJ2-1; D may match TRBD1 or TRBD2 (5 bases each). The CDR3 protein is CASSPLRTGTAYNEQFF. The CDR3 region has the DNA TGCGCCAGCAGCCCACTAAGGACCGGGACCGCCTACAATGAGCAGTTCTTC.